Below, 29 T cell receptor beta chains from the same sample are listed, as sequenced in a study of cytomegalovirus exposure and HLA in healthy donors. The PCR ran on 60 Vbeta and 13 Jbeta primers. TCRdb keeps only in-frame clones here, not all; method: immunoSEQ multiplex PCR. The sample holds some 180,000 clones, around 70% seen once. Sequenced: PBMCs. The receptors derive from a male donor in good health and CMV-seronegative.

This clone was seen only a few times. V and J are TRBV19 and TRBJ2-7, with 7 bases fitting TRBD1. In germline, CDR1 is LNHDA, CDR2 SQIVND (reference sequence). V dropped 5 bases and J dropped 4; count of bases not matched to a gene: 14. The CDR3 covers 16 residues. The CDR3 here is CASSPNFRDSLYEQYF. The CDR3 DNA reads TGTGCCAGTAGTCCGAACTTCCGGGACAGTCTATACGAGCAGTACTTC.

This clone was counted between two and nine times. The V gene is TRBV4-3, the J gene TRBJ2-6, with 10 bases fitting TRBD1. Unmatched junction bases numbered 11, after V lost 5 bases and J lost 4 bases. This CDR3 is 18 amino acids long. Germline assignment: CDR1 LGHNA and CDR2 YSLEER. The CDR3 DNA reads as TGCGCCAGCAGCGGGTTAGGGACAGGGGCTTCCGGGGCCAACGTCCTGACTTTC. Amino acids: CASSGLGTGASGANVLTF.

The chain couples TRBV6-6 to TRBJ1-5; no firm D call. V was trimmed by 10 bases and J by 7 bases, leaving 14 bases between them. This CDR3 is built from 12 residues. Germline V lookup: CDR1 MNHNY, CDR2 SVGAGI (reference sequence). CDR3 amino acids: CATSDRGQPQHF. In nucleotides, the CDR3 is TGTGCCACCTCAGATCGGGGACAGCCCCAGCATTTT.

The chain links TRBV30 to TRBJ1-1; D is uncertain. Looked up from germline, CDR1 is GTSNPN and CDR2 is SVGIG (reference sequence). Trimming cost V 2 bases and J 0 bases, with 19 bases left between them. The CDR3 length is 17 residues. CDR3 region: CAWSNARTQLMNTEAFF. The CDR3 DNA reads TGTGCCTGGAGTAACGCGAGAACCCAACTGATGAACACTGAAGCTTTCTTT.

This clone appeared a single time. The chain has TRBV7-2 and TRBJ2-3, with 13 bases fitting TRBD2. This CDR3 comprises 19 residues. Germline V gene lookup returns CDR1 SGHTA and CDR2 FQGNSA. The trim removed 5 bases at V and 2 bases at J, leaving 13 bases unmatched. CDR3 loop: CASSRRGLAGEGHTDTQYF. CDR3 sequence (DNA): TGTGCCAGCAGCCGACGCGGACTAGCGGGAGAGGGGCACACAGATACGCAGTATTTT.

In the case of this clone: The sample contains more than one DNA sequence encoding this CDR3. The chain links TRBV6-1 to TRBJ2-1; 8 bases line up with TRBD2. From germline, CDR1 is MNHNS and CDR2 SASEGT. The CDR3 runs 14 residues. V was clipped by 11 bases and J by 0 bases; unmatched bases: 6. The CDR3 DNA reads TGTGCCTCTCGGGGGGGGAGCTCCTACAATGAGCAGTTCTTC. It translates to CASRGGSSYNEQFF.

CDR3 coding DNA: TGTGCCAGCAGTTTTAGCGGGAGAAGGAATGAGCAGTTCTTC. The encoded protein is CASSFSGRRNEQFF. The chain uses TRBV27 and TRBJ2-1; 9 bases align to TRBD2. With 3 bases clipped from V and 7 bases from J, the junction kept 4 bases outside the gene matches. The CDR3 totals 14 residues. In germline, CDR1 is MNHEY, CDR2 SMNVEV (reference sequence).

The V and J genes are TRBV4-1 and TRBJ2-1; D may be TRBD2 (6 bases). The length of the CDR3 is 16 residues. V lost 0 bases, J lost 3 bases, and 12 bases lay in between. Germline V gene data show CDR1 as MGHRA and CDR2 as YSYEKL. The CDR3 DNA is TGCGCCAGCAGCCAAGATCCGGGGGTCTTCTACAATGAGCAGTTCTTC. Translating gives CASSQDPGVFYNEQFF.

This clone showed up just once. The chain uses TRBV11-2 and TRBJ2-4; 7 bases fit TRBD2. The germline V gene has CDR1 SGHAT and CDR2 FQNNGV. This CDR3 has 19 amino acids. V shed 2 bases and J 0 bases; nucleotides not matched to a gene: 13. CDR3: CASSLRRLADGLAKNIQYF. CDR3 nucleotides: TGTGCCAGCAGCTTAAGGCGGCTAGCGGACGGTCTAGCCAAAAACATTCAGTACTTC.

This clone was found a few times. The chain has TRBV13 and TRBJ2-3; 10 nucleotides match TRBD2. The CDR3 length is 16 residues. Trimming removed 5 bases from V and 4 bases from J; junction bases left unmatched: 9. Germline CDR1 PRHDT, CDR2 FYEKMQ (reference sequence). The CDR3 DNA is TGTGCCAGCAGCACCCCCGAGCGGGGGGGCCCAGATACGCAGTATTTT. The encoded protein is CASSTPERGGPDTQYF.

J is TRBJ1-5 and V is TRBV6-6, with D possibly matching TRBD1 (6 bases). The CDR3 sequence is 15 residues long. With 0 bases removed from V and 2 bases from J, the gap between germline ends came to 8 bases. Germline CDR1 and CDR2: MNHNY and SVGAGI (reference sequence). The CDR3 DNA sequence: TGTGCCAGCAGTTACTCGACAGGAGGCAATCAGCCCCAGCATTTT. Translating gives CASSYSTGGNQPQHF.

This clone was detected only a few times. Here the CDR3 DNA reads TGTGCCTGGAGTGGCGGACAGGGGAGGCCCAATGAAAAACTGTTTTTT. It encodes CAWSGGQGRPNEKLFF. The rearrangement joins TRBV30 to TRBJ1-4; TRBD1 matches at 9 bases. J gave up 5 bases and V 1 base, and 8 bases lay outside the gene matches. This CDR3 has 16 residues. The germline V gene encodes CDR1 GTSNPN and CDR2 SVGIG (reference sequence).

This chain joins TRBV30 and TRBJ2-2; tentatively, D is TRBD2 (6 bases). The CDR3 is 14 amino acids. Between the trimmed V and J ends, which lost 0 bases and 7 bases, there was a span of 12 bases. The germline gives CDR1 GTSNPN, CDR2 SVGIG (reference sequence). CDR3 bases: TGTGCCTGGAGTGTAACGGGGCGGGACGGGGAGCTGTTTTTT. Protein product: CAWSVTGRDGELFF. Filled out from reference TRBV30 and TRBJ2-2, the complete variable domain reads SQTIHQWPATLVQPVGSPLSLECTVEGTSNPNLYWYRQAAGRGLQLLFYSVGIGQISSEVPQNLSASRPQDRQFILSSKKLLLSDSGFYLCAWSVTGRDGELFFGEGSRLTVL.

V usage is TRBV15 and J usage is TRBJ1-6; the D gene is possibly TRBD1 (6 bases). Germline assignment: CDR1 LNHNV and CDR2 YYDKDF (reference sequence). The CDR3 runs to 19 residues. V lost 4 bases, J lost 0 bases, and 19 bases lay in between. CDR3 amino acids: CATSTSGDTGLSYNSPLHF. In DNA form, the CDR3 reads TGTGCCACCAGCACCAGTGGGGACACAGGCCTCTCCTATAATTCACCCCTCCACTTT.

The genes are TRBV4-2 and TRBJ2-1; maybe TRBD2 (5 bases). V shed 4 bases and J shed 8 bases, with 12 bases lying between them. Per germline, CDR1 LGHNA and CDR2 YNFKEQ. The length of the CDR3 is 13 residues. The CDR3 DNA reads TGTGCCAGCAGCCCTCGGGGTTGGCATGAGCAGTTCTTC. It yields the protein CASSPRGWHEQFF.

The chain carries TRBV6-6 and TRBJ1-5; D remains unclear. V was shortened by 4 bases and J by 8 bases, with 21 bases between the two germline ends. Germline CDR1 and CDR2: MNHNY and SVGAGI (reference sequence). The CDR3 consists of 16 residues. In nucleotides, the CDR3 is TGTGCCAGCAGTTCCGAGACTCAGGCGGGCCTTGAGCCCCAGCATTTT. This gives the protein CASSSETQAGLEPQHF.

The V and J genes are TRBV9 and TRBJ2-5, with a weak D call TRBD1 (6 bases). The better agreement between TRBJ2-7 and the DNA end casts doubt on the J call. Germline CDR1 is SGDLS and CDR2 is YYNGEE. The CDR3 loop spans 15 amino acids. CDR3 DNA sequence: TGTGCCAGCAGCCCGCGACAGGAGACTTCCTACGAGCAGTACTTC. Translating it yields CASSPRQETSYEQYF.

As for this clone: The same CDR3 can be traced to other DNA sequences in this sample. The chain combines TRBV30 with TRBJ1-5, with D perhaps TRBD1 (5 bases). Trimming took off 0 bases at V and 2 bases at J, with 5 bases between the two ends. The CDR3 spans 13 residues. Germline V gene sequence: CDR1 GTSNPN, CDR2 SVGIG (reference sequence). CDR3 nucleotides: TGTGCCTGGAGTGTAGGGGGCAATCAGCCCCAGCATTTT. Its protein is CAWSVGGNQPQHF.

The chain carries TRBV6-6 and TRBJ1-5; 8 bases are shared with TRBD1. The germline gives CDR1 MNHNY, CDR2 SVGAGI (reference sequence). Germline trimming cut 9 bases from V and 6 bases from J; bases unmatched to any gene: 13. The CDR3 has 15 residues. As DNA, the CDR3 is TGTGCCAGTGAGACAGGGGAGGGGTTAAGTCAGCCCCAGCATTTT. Amino acids: CASETGEGLSQPQHF.

The CDR3 loop is CASSYSSGQGASKDFF. As DNA, the CDR3 is TGTGCCAGCAGTTACTCCTCCGGACAGGGGGCGAGTAAGGACTTCTTT. The chain joins TRBV6-5 to TRBJ1-1; 11 nucleotides agree with TRBD1. Germline CDR1 reads MNHEY; CDR2 reads SVGAGI. This CDR3 contains 16 residues. The J segment lost 14 bases and the V segment lost 0 bases, leaving 14 bases of the junction unmatched.

V usage is TRBV5-4 and J usage is TRBJ2-2; maybe TRBD2 (5 bases). V lost 0 bases and J lost 0, with 9 bases in between. Germline V gives CDR1 SGHNT, CDR2 YYREEE (reference sequence). This CDR3 is 16 amino acids long. The DNA for the CDR3 is TGTGCCAGCAGCTTGGCACGGGGAACGAACACCGGGGAGCTGTTTTTT. It encodes CASSLARGTNTGELFF. Supplemented by reference TRBV5-4 and TRBJ2-2, the full variable domain reads ETGVTQSPTHLIKTRGQQVTLRCSSQSGHNTVSWYQQALGQGPQFIFQYYREEENGRGNFPPRFSGLQFPNYSSELNVNALELDDSALYLCASSLARGTNTGELFFGEGSRLTVL.

A word on this clone: The junction does not match germline at one end; this may be a read error. V is TRBV7-9 and J is TRBJ1-5, with a tentative D call TRBD1 (6 bases). Germline CDR1 reads SEHNR; CDR2 reads FQNEAQ (reference sequence). The CDR3 has 15 amino acids. The CDR3 region is CSSSLTGIGNQPQHF. Written as DNA, the CDR3 is TGTTCCAGCAGCTTAACAGGGATCGGAAATCAGCCCCAGCATTTT.

The rearrangement uses TRBV6-1 and TRBJ1-5; maybe TRBD1 (6 bases). The V gene lost 3 bases and the J gene lost 0 bases, with 15 bases spanning the gap. Germline lookup yields CDR1 MNHNS and CDR2 SASEGT. This CDR3 is 17 amino acids long. This chain's CDR3 is CASSDGQWGNSNQPQHF. CDR3 DNA: TGTGCCAGCAGTGACGGACAGTGGGGGAATAGCAATCAGCCCCAGCATTTT.

The chain employs TRBV9 and TRBJ2-2; 9 bases map to TRBD2. The germline gives CDR1 SGDLS, CDR2 YYNGEE. This CDR3 has 17 amino acids. V was pared by 1 base and J by 3 bases, with 7 bases of the junction left unmatched. As DNA, the CDR3 is TGTGCCAGCAGCGTATCCATAGCGGGAGTTGACACCGGGGAGCTGTTTTTT. It encodes CASSVSIAGVDTGELFF.

The rearrangement joins TRBV5-4 to TRBJ2-3; D possibly corresponds to TRBD1 (5 bases). The CDR3 length is 16 residues. Per the germline V gene, CDR1 is SGHNT and CDR2 is YYREEE (reference sequence). V lost 0 bases to trimming and J lost 0 bases, with 11 bases between them. The CDR3 DNA reads as TGTGCCAGCAGCTTGGGGGGCCAGATTAGCACAGATACGCAGTATTTT. Encoded protein: CASSLGGQISTDTQYF.

V gene TRBV9 combines with J gene TRBJ1-3; no clear D. The CDR3 is made up of 14 amino acids. The V gene lost 3 bases and the J gene lost 0 bases, with 7 bases spanning the gap. Germline CDR1 is SGDLS and CDR2 is YYNGEE. In DNA, the CDR3 is TGTGCCAGCAGCGGTCAGATCTCTGGAAACACCATATATTTT. This sequence encodes CASSGQISGNTIYF. Full variable domain (remainder filled in from reference TRBV9 and TRBJ1-3): DSGVTQTPKHLITATGQRVTLRCSPRSGDLSVYWYQQSLDQGLQFLIQYYNGEERAKGNILERFSAQQFPDLHSELNLSSLELGDSALYFCASSGQISGNTIYFGEGSWLTVV.

The CDR3 DNA sequence: TGTGCCAGCAGCCCCCCTGGAACAGGGGAAAAAGAGACCCAGTACTTC. Its translation: CASSPPGTGEKETQYF. The chain has TRBV5-6 and TRBJ2-5; 7 positions match TRBD1. The CDR3 contains 16 residues. With 4 bases clipped from V and 3 bases from J, the junction kept 12 bases outside the gene matches. CDR1 is SGHDT and CDR2 is YYEEEE in the germline V gene.

This clone has more than one count but fewer than ten. The chain combines TRBV5-6 with TRBJ2-7, with D perhaps matching TRBD2 (6 bases). The V gene lost 2 bases and the J gene lost 1 base, with 10 bases spanning the gap. Germline values: CDR1 SGHDT, CDR2 YYEEEE. CDR3 size: 14 residues. The CDR3 loop is CASSLRGYSYEQYF. Here the CDR3 DNA reads TGTGCCAGCAGCTTACGGGGGTATTCCTACGAGCAGTACTTC.

This clone appeared a single time. This sequence joins TRBV9 and TRBJ2-5; 9 positions agree with TRBD2. The CDR3 consists of 16 residues. CDR1 is SGDLS and CDR2 is YYNGEE in the germline V gene. V lost 5 bases and J lost 1; bases outside the gene matches: 9. CDR3 residues: CASSRRAGGSQETQYF. CDR3 sequence (DNA): TGTGCCAGCAGTCGACGGGCGGGGGGGTCCCAAGAGACCCAGTACTTC.